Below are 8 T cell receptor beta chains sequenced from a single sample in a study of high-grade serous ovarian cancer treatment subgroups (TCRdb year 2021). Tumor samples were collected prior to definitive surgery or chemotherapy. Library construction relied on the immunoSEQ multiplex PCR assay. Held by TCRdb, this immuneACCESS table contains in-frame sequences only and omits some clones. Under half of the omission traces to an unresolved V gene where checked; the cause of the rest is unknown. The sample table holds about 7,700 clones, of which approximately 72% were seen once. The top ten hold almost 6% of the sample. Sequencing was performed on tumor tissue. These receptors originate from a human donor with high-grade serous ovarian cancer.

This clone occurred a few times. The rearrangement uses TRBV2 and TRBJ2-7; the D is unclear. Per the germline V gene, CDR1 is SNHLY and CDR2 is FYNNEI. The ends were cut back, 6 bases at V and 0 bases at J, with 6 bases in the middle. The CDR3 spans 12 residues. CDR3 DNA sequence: TGTGCCAGCAGCCCGGTCTCCTACGAGCAGTACTTC. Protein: CASSPVSYEQYF.

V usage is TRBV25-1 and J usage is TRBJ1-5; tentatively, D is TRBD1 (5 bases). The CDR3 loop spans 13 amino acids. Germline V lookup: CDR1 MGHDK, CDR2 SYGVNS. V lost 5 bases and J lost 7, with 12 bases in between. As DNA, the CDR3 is TGTGCCAGCAGTCAGGGTTTCGGGCAGCCCCAGCATTTT. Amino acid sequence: CASSQGFGQPQHF.

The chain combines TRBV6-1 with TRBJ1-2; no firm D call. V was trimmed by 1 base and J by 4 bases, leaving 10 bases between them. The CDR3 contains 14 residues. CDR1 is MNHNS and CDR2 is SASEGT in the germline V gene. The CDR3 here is CASSEVWQSYGYTF. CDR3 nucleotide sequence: TGTGCCAGCAGTGAAGTATGGCAGAGCTATGGCTACACCTTC.

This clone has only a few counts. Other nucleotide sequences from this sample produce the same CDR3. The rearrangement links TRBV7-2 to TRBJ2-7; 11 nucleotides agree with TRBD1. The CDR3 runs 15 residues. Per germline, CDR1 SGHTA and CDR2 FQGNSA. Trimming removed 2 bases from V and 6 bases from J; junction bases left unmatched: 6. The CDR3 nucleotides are TGTGCCAGCAGCTTATCCTCCGGGACAGGGGGCGAGCAGTACTTC. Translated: CASSLSSGTGGEQYF.

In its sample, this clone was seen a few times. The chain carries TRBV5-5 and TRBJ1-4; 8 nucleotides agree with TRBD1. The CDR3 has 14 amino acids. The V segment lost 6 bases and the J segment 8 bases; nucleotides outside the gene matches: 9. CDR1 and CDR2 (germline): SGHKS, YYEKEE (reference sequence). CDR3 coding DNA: TGTGCCAGCAACGTCCTGGCAGGGGGCGAAAAACTGTTTTTT. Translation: CASNVLAGGEKLFF.

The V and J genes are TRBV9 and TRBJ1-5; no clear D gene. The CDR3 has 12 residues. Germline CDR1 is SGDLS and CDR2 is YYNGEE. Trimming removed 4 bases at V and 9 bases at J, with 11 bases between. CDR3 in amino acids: CASSPGVGPQHF. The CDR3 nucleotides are TGTGCCAGCAGCCCGGGAGTGGGGCCCCAGCATTTT. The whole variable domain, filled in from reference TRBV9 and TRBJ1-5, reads DSGVTQTPKHLITATGQRVTLRCSPRSGDLSVYWYQQSLDQGLQFLIQYYNGEERAKGNILERFSAQQFPDLHSELNLSSLELGDSALYFCASSPGVGPQHFGDGTRLSIL.

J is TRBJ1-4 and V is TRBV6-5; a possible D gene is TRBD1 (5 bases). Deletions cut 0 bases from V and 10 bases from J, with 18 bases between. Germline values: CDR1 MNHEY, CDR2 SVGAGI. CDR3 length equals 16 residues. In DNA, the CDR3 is TGTGCCAGCAGTTACTCGGCAGGGCGCTGGAAGGGAAAACTGTTTTTT. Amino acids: CASSYSAGRWKGKLFF.

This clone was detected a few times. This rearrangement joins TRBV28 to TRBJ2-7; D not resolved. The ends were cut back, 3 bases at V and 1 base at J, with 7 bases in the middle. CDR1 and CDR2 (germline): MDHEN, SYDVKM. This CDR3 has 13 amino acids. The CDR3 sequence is CASSFTISYEQYF. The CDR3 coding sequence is TGTGCCAGCAGTTTTACAATTTCCTACGAGCAGTACTTC.